The next 21 T cell receptor beta chains were all read from a single sample in a study of multiple sclerosis patients with progressive multifocal leukoencephalopathy. This table comes from immunoSEQ multiplex PCR, and its TCRdb copy is limited to in-frame clones, with some not included. The sample has under 30,000 clones, around 90% seen once. The time point was: approximately 12 months of natalizumab therapy. Sample: PBMCs, taken from a patient treated with natalizumab. These receptors were collected from a human donor with multiple sclerosis.

This clone was seen a handful of times. CDR3: CASSRSASDTNYGYTF. CDR3 nucleotides: TGTGCCAGCAGCCGTTCGGCGTCGGACACAAACTATGGCTACACCTTC. V is TRBV9 and J is TRBJ1-2; a possible D gene is TRBD1 (5 bases). Germline V gene sequence: CDR1 SGDLS, CDR2 YYNGEE. Trimming stripped 4 bases from V and 2 bases from J, with 18 bases between. This CDR3 is built from 16 residues.

This clone turned up a few times. The J gene is TRBJ2-7, the V gene TRBV10-3; 13 nucleotides align to TRBD2. Germline V gives CDR1 ENHRY, CDR2 SYGVKD. V trimming: 6 bases; J trimming: 3 bases; junction bases outside the gene matches: 2. The CDR3 contains 14 residues. DNA for the CDR3: TGTGCCATCAGAACTAGCGGGGGGGGCTACGAGCAGTACTTC. Translating gives CAIRTSGGGYEQYF.

The chain uses TRBV19 and TRBJ1-5; weak D call: TRBD1 (6 bases). Per germline, CDR1 LNHDA and CDR2 SQIVND (reference sequence). The CDR3 runs 15 residues. The V gene lost 3 bases and the J gene lost 7 bases, with 16 bases spanning the gap. The CDR3 DNA is TGTGCCAGTAGTATTGAACAGGGTCTATACCAGCCCCAGCATTTT. Translating it yields CASSIEQGLYQPQHF.

The chain links TRBV5-4 to TRBJ2-4, with a possible D match to TRBD1 (6 bases). Trimming took off 3 bases at V and 0 bases at J, with 16 bases between the two ends. Germline CDR1 and CDR2: SGHNT and YYREEE (reference sequence). The CDR3 has 17 amino acids. CDR3 nucleotides: TGTGCCAGCAGCTCCGGGACAAATCCCTTAGCCAAAAACATTCAGTACTTC. It is translated as CASSSGTNPLAKNIQYF.

This clone was observed a single time. The chain joins TRBV28 to TRBJ1-5, with D possibly TRBD1 on 6 matching bases. The V and J ends lost 6 bases and 7 bases respectively, with 13 bases between them. This CDR3 is built from 13 residues. The germline gives CDR1 MDHEN, CDR2 SYDVKM. CDR3 protein: CASRKTGRQPQHF. The CDR3 DNA reads as TGTGCCAGCAGAAAAACAGGGCGCCAGCCCCAGCATTTT.

The rearrangement uses TRBV11-2 and TRBJ1-5; D unclear. With 2 bases removed from V and 5 bases from J, the gap between germline ends came to 13 bases. The CDR3 sequence is 15 residues long. The germline V gene has CDR1 SGHAT and CDR2 FQNNGV. The CDR3 sequence is CASSLRRWTDQPQHF. In nucleotides, the CDR3 is TGTGCCAGCAGCTTAAGGAGGTGGACGGATCAGCCCCAGCATTTT.

V gene TRBV9 combines with J gene TRBJ1-2; TRBD1 is a possible D gene (6 bases). Germline CDR1 and CDR2: SGDLS and YYNGEE. V lost 0 bases and J lost 5, with 14 bases in between. The CDR3 consists of 15 residues. CDR3: CASSVEGQGTYGYTF. In nucleotides, the CDR3 is TGTGCCAGCAGCGTAGAAGGCCAGGGGACATATGGCTACACCTTC.

The rearrangement links TRBV9 to TRBJ2-3, with 9 bases fitting TRBD2. The germline gives CDR1 SGDLS, CDR2 YYNGEE. CDR3 length: 16 residues. The V and J ends lost 0 bases and 3 bases, in that order; junction bases with no gene match: 5. Here the CDR3 DNA reads TGTGCCAGCAGCGTAGGGCGGGGGGGAAGAACAGATACGCAGTATTTT. It codes for CASSVGRGGRTDTQYF.

The V call is TRBV4-3, the J call TRBJ2-1; possibly TRBD1 or TRBD2 for D (6 bases each). V shed 0 bases and J shed 13 bases, with 10 bases lying between them. The CDR3 extends over 12 amino acids. Germline V gene sequence: CDR1 LGHNA, CDR2 YSLEER. CDR3 region: CASSQDRGAQFF. CDR3 nucleotide sequence: TGCGCCAGCAGCCAAGATAGGGGGGCCCAGTTCTTC.

The gene calls are TRBV11-2 and TRBJ2-3, with 8 bases that match TRBD1. Germline CDR1 reads SGHAT; CDR2 reads FQNNGV. With 2 bases clipped from V and 4 bases from J, the junction kept 8 bases outside the gene matches. The CDR3 runs 16 residues. The CDR3 loop reads CASSLFSGQVSDTQYF. The DNA for the CDR3 is TGTGCCAGCAGCTTATTTTCGGGACAGGTTTCAGATACGCAGTATTTT.

This sequence joins TRBV5-1 and TRBJ2-5, with D tentatively TRBD1 (5 bases). The germline gives CDR1 SGHRS, CDR2 YFSETQ. This CDR3 comprises 14 residues. Trimming took off 0 bases at V and 3 bases at J, with 9 bases between the two ends. CDR3 in amino acids: CASSLADRKETQYF. CDR3 DNA sequence: TGCGCCAGCAGCTTGGCCGACAGAAAAGAGACCCAGTACTTC. The full variable domain, its missing parts supplied by reference TRBV5-1 and TRBJ2-5, is KAGVTQTPRYLIKTRGQQVTLSCSPISGHRSVSWYQQTPGQGLQFLFEYFSETQRNKGNFPGRFSGRQFSNSRSEMNVSTLELGDSALYLCASSLADRKETQYFGPGTRLLVL.

The gene calls are TRBV11-2 and TRBJ2-4; D ambiguous. V was cut by 5 bases and J by 10 bases, with 21 bases left in between. Germline CDR1 reads SGHAT; CDR2 reads FQNNGV. This CDR3 comprises 15 residues. CDR3 nucleotides: TGTGCCAGCAGCCCGATCGGTCTCGCTGGTAGAATTCAGTACTTC. Its protein product is CASSPIGLAGRIQYF.

The chain uses TRBV4-1 and TRBJ2-7, with D unclear. Per germline, CDR1 MGHRA and CDR2 YSYEKL. The CDR3 is 14 amino acids. Trimming stripped 1 base from V and 0 bases from J, with 7 bases between. CDR3 DNA sequence: TGCGCCAGCAGCCAAGCGGATAGCTCCTACGAGCAGTACTTC. This translates into CASSQADSSYEQYF.

The V gene is TRBV2, the J gene TRBJ1-5, with 7 bases fitting TRBD1. The trim removed 10 bases at V and 4 bases at J, leaving 7 bases unmatched. This CDR3 has 13 residues. CDR1 and CDR2 from the germline V gene are SNHLY and FYNNEI. CDR3 residues: CATKRDSNQPQHF. CDR3 in DNA: TGTGCCACAAAACGGGACAGTAATCAGCCCCAGCATTTT. Variable domain in full (rest from reference TRBV2 and TRBJ1-5): EPEVTQTPSHQVTQMGQEVILRCVPISNHLYFYWYRQILGQKVEFLVSFYNNEISEKSEIFDDQFSVERPDGSNFTLKIRSTKLEDSAMYFCATKRDSNQPQHFGDGTRLSIL.

The chain uses TRBV12-5 and TRBJ2-5; tentative D call: TRBD1 (6 bases). This CDR3 comprises 15 residues. Looked up from germline, CDR1 is LGHNT and CDR2 is FRNRAP. The ends were cut back, 3 bases at V and 9 bases at J, with 20 bases in the middle. The CDR3 loop is CASGLGGPPSPAQYF. The CDR3 DNA sequence: TGTGCTAGTGGTTTAGGGGGTCCCCCCTCCCCGGCCCAGTACTTC.

The chain links TRBV6-5 to TRBJ1-2; 9 nucleotides line up with TRBD1. This CDR3 is 15 amino acids long. With 7 bases clipped from V and 4 bases from J, the junction kept 10 bases outside the gene matches. Per the germline V gene, CDR1 is MNHEY and CDR2 is SVGAGI. CDR3 protein: CASTAGGQGSYGYTF. CDR3 coding DNA: TGTGCCAGCACGGCAGGGGGACAGGGAAGCTATGGCTACACCTTC.

The chain couples TRBV19 to TRBJ1-2; D is possibly TRBD1 (5 bases). The V and J ends lost 5 bases and 4 bases respectively, with 20 bases between them. CDR1 and CDR2 (germline): LNHDA, SQIVND (reference sequence). The CDR3 is 16 amino acids. CDR3 in amino acids: CASSSPARGSSYGYTF. In nucleotides, the CDR3 is TGTGCCAGTAGTTCTCCCGCTAGGGGATCTTCCTATGGCTACACCTTC.

There are a few counts of this clone. The chain is built from TRBV5-1 and TRBJ2-3; D is perhaps TRBD1 (6 bases). V dropped 4 bases and J dropped 2 bases, with 14 bases sitting between them. The V gene's germline CDR1 is SGHRS and CDR2 YFSETQ. The CDR3 is 15 amino acids. CDR3 protein: CASSRDRPTTDTQYF. In DNA, the CDR3 is TGCGCCAGCAGCAGAGACAGGCCGACCACAGATACGCAGTATTTT.

The rearrangement uses TRBV25-1 and TRBJ1-2; 9 nucleotides align to TRBD1. This CDR3 contains 15 residues. With 7 bases clipped from V and 2 bases from J, the junction kept 8 bases outside the gene matches. CDR1 MGHDK and CDR2 SYGVNS come from the germline V gene. CDR3 sequence reads: CASTRTGATNYGYTF. CDR3 DNA: TGTGCCAGCACTCGGACAGGGGCGACAAACTATGGCTACACCTTC.

This chain links TRBV6-5 with TRBJ2-2; TRBD1 might be the D (7 bases). Germline V gene sequence: CDR1 MNHEY, CDR2 SVGAGI. The V end lost 5 bases, the J end lost 0 bases, and 10 bases lay between the germline ends. The CDR3 has 15 residues. The CDR3 nucleotides are TGTGCCAGCAGTCGCGGGACAGCGAACACCGGGGAGCTGTTTTTT. Protein: CASSRGTANTGELFF.

A single count supports this clone. V is TRBV7-3 and J is TRBJ2-3; 9 bases map to TRBD2. Germline V CDR1 and CDR2: SGHTA, FQGTGA. The junction had 6 bases not matched to a gene; V was cut back by 5 bases and J by 3 bases. This CDR3 has 15 residues. CDR3 sequence reads: CASSLGLAQTDTQYF. DNA of the CDR3: TGTGCCAGCAGCCTAGGACTAGCGCAAACAGATACGCAGTATTTT.